The text below deals with one T cell receptor (beta chain). Its antigen is still unknown. Time point reported: healthy volunteer bleed at 2 weeks. Extraction of total RNA was performed on unfractionated whole blood. These data originate in a study of human T cells and chemical hapten exposure. Overall study: The study traced per-sample TCR yield variation mainly to small differences in pooled library volumes. General study points: No shift was seen in TCRs above 1 in 1000 frequency with DPC sensitization.

Library construction involved attaching unique molecular identifiers to individual cDNA molecules, which allowed quantitative, reproducible TCR counting. Per the original methods: Counting gave a median of approximately 97,000 TCRs per sample, with values ranging from about 20,000 to 750,000. TCRdb used MiXCR to reprocess the RACE reads, holding one entry per CDR3 protein. The V and J calls reflect TCRdb's pipeline rather than the authors' work. The sample lists tens of thousands of distinct CDR3 sequences; approximately 9.7% were seen once. Germline values: CDR1 LGHDT, CDR2 YNNKEL (reference sequence). The V end lost 0 bases, the J end lost 5 bases, and 8 bases lay between the germline ends. This CDR3 comprises 14 residues.

The V and J genes are TRBV3-1 and TRBJ2-1; perhaps TRBD2 as D (6 bases). What was sequenced was whole blood. The receptor was derived from a female donor in good health. Some clones in this sample may be carry-over from other donors' samples. CDR3 DNA sequence: TGTGCCAGCAGCCAAGAACTAGCTCACAATGAGCAGTTCTTC. It encodes CASSQELAHNEQFF.